This T cell receptor (beta chain) was sequenced for a study of Ad26.COV2.S vaccination and SARS-CoV-2 variants. Study summary: The vaccine Ad26.COV2.S was put into the muscle once, or twice with 56 days between.

The table came from immunoSEQ multiplex PCR; TCRdb's copy has only in-frame clones and leaves some out. The table records 300,000 to 500,000 clones, 80% to 90% of them present only once. This clone was counted a few times. Its antigen remains unidentified. Notes on the study in general: Whether participants received vaccine or placebo, their non-spike TCR breadth was similar. Participants in the vaccine arm had higher spike-specific TCR breadth; placebo recipients had lower.

CDR3 length equals 14 residues. Germline V gene lookup returns CDR1 LNHDA and CDR2 SQIVND (reference sequence). The ends were cut back, 8 bases at V and 4 bases at J, with 12 bases in the middle. Treatment reported: about 20 received Ad26.COV2.S at low or high dose, single or two shots; five or six received placebo; per-sample allocation not given. Sampling was done on day 63 after the first vaccine or placebo injection. J is TRBJ1-6 and V is TRBV19; D not resolved. Specimen: peripheral blood, collected in a trial of Ad26.COV2.S vaccine versus placebo. The TCR comes from a person between 18 and 65 years old who received the Ad26.COV2.S COVID-19 vaccine or a placebo. The CDR3 region has the DNA TGTGCCAGTTGCTCCGGGAGTTATAATTCACCCCTCCACTTT. This encodes CASCSGSYNSPLHF. The full variable domain, in which reference TRBV19 and TRBJ1-6 provide the parts outside the CDR3, is DGGITQSPKYLFRKEGQNVTLSCEQNLNHDAMYWYRQDPGQGLRLIYYSQIVNDFQKGDIAEGYSVSREKKESFPLTVTSAQKNPTAFYLCASCSGSYNSPLHFGNGTRLTVT.